This TCR beta chain stems from a study of shared clonotypes between healthy human individuals. General study results and limits: The sole specimen, blood, was sampled, and tissue repertoires likely differ.

This clone was detected a few times. Its antigen is not identified. A much larger clone is a single base away; this may be a read error. TCRdb's table, derived via immunoSEQ multiplex PCR, lists solely in-frame clones and lacks some. The sample contains hundreds of thousands of clones, around 77% of which appear only once. Germline V gives CDR1 SGHTA, CDR2 FQGNSA. CDR3 length: 14 amino acids. This receptor was obtained from a woman aged 35 to 49 in good health. Some clones in this sample may be carry-over from other donors' samples. This rearrangement joins TRBV7-2 to TRBJ1-2; TRBD1 might be the D (6 bases). Sequencing was done on a sample of PBMCs. CDR3 sequence: CARSRNTGTYGYTF. The CDR3 bases are TGTGCCCGCAGCCGAAACACAGGGACCTATGGCTACACCTTC.